This T cell receptor (beta chain) was captured by sequencing in a study of memory CD4+ T cells and cytomegalovirus serostatus. The sort gate was single viable CD3+CD4+CD8-CD45RO+ cells for memory CD4+ T cells. The CDR3 length is 14 residues. The V gene's germline CDR1 is GTSNPN and CDR2 SVGIG (reference sequence). V was clipped by 7 bases and J by 5 bases, with 17 bases between them. Method: immunoSEQ multiplex PCR; TCRdb's copy keeps in-frame clones and lacks some. The table lists roughly 49,000 clones, approximately 78% of them singletons. Points on this clone: Its antigen is not identified.

Study-level findings and limits: Suggested: most of the CMV-linked TCR signature lies in CD4+ memory cells.

The source material was memory CD4+ T cells from blood. J is TRBJ1-4 and V is TRBV30; tentative D call: TRBD1 (6 bases). The receptor was derived from an adult in good health and CMV-seronegative. The CDR3 loop reads CAFLKRQGNEKLFF. The CDR3 DNA is TGTGCCTTCCTCAAGCGGCAGGGGAATGAAAAACTGTTTTTT.